The 27 T cell receptor beta chains listed next were all sequenced from one sample in a study of T cell responses to AZD1222 COVID-19 vaccine. Clones were sequenced by immunoSEQ multiplex PCR, and TCRdb holds only the in-frame ones, with some missing. The table includes about 120,000 clones, about 89% detected once. Sequenced here: peripheral blood, sampled 28 days after the second AZD1222 dose. The receptors were gathered from an adult who received the AZD1222 COVID-19 vaccine.

The chain's CDR3 is CASSEASGGNYHGYTF. In DNA form, the CDR3 reads TGTGCCAGCAGTGAAGCGTCGGGGGGTAACTATCATGGCTACACCTTC. The chain has TRBV2 and TRBJ1-2, with D perhaps matching TRBD1 (5 bases). The CDR3 contains 16 residues. V was shortened by 0 bases and J by 6 bases, with 17 bases between the two germline ends. CDR1 and CDR2 (germline): SNHLY, FYNNEI.

The rearrangement links TRBV11-3 to TRBJ2-7, with no clear D. The CDR3 has 12 amino acids. V lost 5 bases and J lost 4, with 9 bases in between. Germline V gene sequence: CDR1 SGHNT, CDR2 YENEEA. The chain's CDR3 is CASSRVGYEQYF. Written as DNA, the CDR3 is TGTGCCAGCAGCAGGGTCGGATACGAGCAGTACTTC.

The chain carries TRBV7-3 and TRBJ2-5, with a weak D call TRBD1 (6 bases). The length of the CDR3 is 14 residues. The V end lost 5 bases, the J end lost 4 bases, and 14 bases lay between the germline ends. From germline, CDR1 is SGHTA and CDR2 FQGTGA. CDR3 nucleotide sequence: TGTGCCAGCAGCCAAAGGGCAGGGGTAGAGACCCAGTACTTC. It translates to CASSQRAGVETQYF. Drawing the rest from reference TRBV7-3 and TRBJ2-5, the complete variable domain is GAGVSQTPSNKVTEKGKYVELRCDPISGHTALYWYRQSLGQGPEFLIYFQGTGAADDSGLPNDRFFAVRPEGSVSTLKIQRTERGDSAVYLCASSQRAGVETQYFGPGTRLLVL.

The V gene is TRBV11-2, the J gene TRBJ2-7, with no clear D. V was shortened by 1 base and J by 6 bases, with 16 bases between the two germline ends. This CDR3 region has 15 residues. Germline CDR1 is SGHAT and CDR2 is FQNNGV. Here the CDR3 DNA reads TGTGCCAGCAGCTTAGCGGTTTCAGGAAACGGCGAGCAGTACTTC. It is translated as CASSLAVSGNGEQYF.

CDR3 protein: CASSPSPTRTTLNTEAFF. CDR3 bases: TGTGCCAGTAGTCCAAGCCCTACCAGGACCACCTTGAACACTGAAGCTTTCTTT. The chain employs TRBV19 and TRBJ1-1; unclear D gene. V was pared by 5 bases and J by 0 bases, with 22 bases between. This CDR3 region has 18 residues. From germline, CDR1 is LNHDA and CDR2 SQIVND (reference sequence).

The chain recombines TRBV7-2 with TRBJ1-2; 9 positions match TRBD1. The CDR3 length is 14 residues. CDR1 and CDR2 (germline): SGHTA, FQGNSA. Unmatched junction bases numbered 6, after V lost 5 bases and J lost 5 bases. This CDR3 reads CASSGGTGTYGYTF. In DNA, the CDR3 is TGTGCCAGCAGCGGAGGGACAGGGACATATGGCTACACCTTC.

In this sample, this clone turned up a few times. The genes are TRBV29-1 and TRBJ1-6; weak D call: TRBD1 (6 bases). The germline V gene encodes CDR1 SQVTM and CDR2 ANQGSEA. The CDR3 extends over 13 amino acids. Trimming removed 6 bases at V and 6 bases at J, with 12 bases between. CDR3 nucleotide sequence: TGCAGCGTCGCGACAGGAATTAATTCACCCCTCCACTTT. Residues: CSVATGINSPLHF.

The chain uses TRBV9 and TRBJ1-3; D possibly corresponds to TRBD1 (6 bases). The CDR3 extends over 14 amino acids. CDR1 and CDR2 from the germline V gene are SGDLS and YYNGEE. V was trimmed by 7 bases and J by 0 bases, leaving 11 bases between them. The CDR3 sequence: CASGRTDSGNTIYF. For the CDR3, the DNA is TGTGCCAGCGGCAGGACAGACTCTGGAAACACCATATATTTT.

The CDR3 region is CASSQGTATGNTIYF. The DNA for the CDR3 is TGCGCCAGCAGCCAAGGGACAGCCACTGGAAACACCATATATTTT. The chain recombines TRBV4-3 with TRBJ1-3, with D tentatively TRBD1 (6 bases). V was pared by 1 base and J by 2 bases, with 9 bases between. Germline V gene data show CDR1 as LGHNA and CDR2 as YSLEER. The CDR3 loop spans 15 amino acids.

This chain connects TRBV5-4 to TRBJ2-3, with TRBD2 matching 8 bases. The CDR3 runs to 16 residues. V lost 2 bases and J lost 1; bases outside the gene matches: 6. Germline V lookup: CDR1 SGHNT, CDR2 YYREEE (reference sequence). CDR3 protein: CASSLLAGGRTDTQYF. CDR3 sequence (DNA): TGTGCCAGCAGCTTACTTGCGGGGGGCCGCACAGATACGCAGTATTTT.

The chain links TRBV19 to TRBJ1-5; D uncertain. Trimming pared 11 bases from V and 4 bases from J, leaving 21 bases between. The germline V gene has CDR1 LNHDA and CDR2 SQIVND (reference sequence). This CDR3 comprises 15 residues. The CDR3 DNA reads as TGTGCCTGTGGGAGCAGAACGTTAATTAATCAGCCCCAGCATTTT. This sequence encodes CACGSRTLINQPQHF.

The rearrangement links TRBV18 to TRBJ2-1, with 9 bases fitting TRBD2. This CDR3 contains 16 residues. The V and J ends lost 1 base and 4 bases, in that order; junction bases with no gene match: 5. Germline CDR1 KGHSH, CDR2 LQKENI. CDR3 DNA: TGTGCCAGCTCACCACTAGCGGGGGACCAATACAATGAGCAGTTCTTC. Its translation is CASSPLAGDQYNEQFF.

The chain joins TRBV15 to TRBJ2-7; 11 nucleotides agree with TRBD1. CDR1 is LNHNV and CDR2 is YYDKDF in the germline V gene (reference sequence). J gave up 4 bases and V 5 bases, and 7 bases lay outside the gene matches. This CDR3 is built from 15 residues. The DNA of the CDR3 is TGTGCCACCAGCCGCGGACAGGGGGCGCGTTACGAGCAGTACTTC. This codes for CATSRGQGARYEQYF.

The chain uses TRBV4-2 and TRBJ2-3; tentative D call: TRBD1 (6 bases). The CDR3 covers 14 residues. CDR1 is LGHNA and CDR2 is YNFKEQ in the germline V gene. The V end lost 0 bases, the J end lost 3 bases, and 7 bases lay between the germline ends. CDR3 sequence (DNA): TGTGCCAGCAGCCAAGAAAGGGGGACAGATACGCAGTATTTT. Amino acids: CASSQERGTDTQYF.

V usage is TRBV11-2 and J usage is TRBJ2-7; no definite D call. With 4 bases removed from V and 0 bases from J, the gap between germline ends came to 10 bases. The V gene's germline CDR1 is SGHAT and CDR2 FQNNGV. The CDR3 consists of 14 residues. The CDR3 is CASSSGFSSYEQYF. The CDR3 nucleotides are TGTGCCAGCAGCTCCGGATTCAGCTCCTACGAGCAGTACTTC.

The rearrangement links TRBV19 to TRBJ2-7; 8 bases match TRBD1. Germline trimming cut 1 base from V and 4 bases from J; bases unmatched to any gene: 6. The CDR3 length is 15 residues. Germline V lookup: CDR1 LNHDA, CDR2 SQIVND (reference sequence). CDR3 residues: CASSIGTGNLYEQYF. The CDR3 DNA reads TGTGCCAGTAGTATAGGGACAGGGAATTTGTACGAGCAGTACTTC.

The rearrangement links TRBV10-1 to TRBJ2-7, with no clear D. Germline V CDR1 and CDR2: WNHNN, SYGVQD (reference sequence). V was trimmed by 0 bases and J by 5 bases, leaving 5 bases between them. The CDR3 totals 12 residues. The CDR3 DNA reads as TGCGCCAGCAGTGAGTCGACCCACGAGCAGTACTTC. This codes for CASSESTHEQYF.

The chain employs TRBV6-1 and TRBJ1-3; TRBD1 matches 7 bases. CDR1 and CDR2 from the germline V gene are MNHNS and SASEGT. Trimming cost V 3 bases and J 4 bases; bases outside gene matches: 6. The CDR3 contains 15 residues. The chain's CDR3 is CASSESGGTGNTIYF. DNA for the CDR3: TGTGCCAGCAGTGAGTCAGGGGGAACGGGAAACACCATATATTTT.

CDR3 residues: CASAPGVWENIQYF. CDR3 in DNA: TGTGCCAGTGCCCCGGGGGTTTGGGAAAACATTCAGTACTTC. V gene TRBV19 combines with J gene TRBJ2-4, with D maybe TRBD2 (6 bases). V was cut by 8 bases and J by 5 bases, with 16 bases left in between. Germline CDR1 reads LNHDA; CDR2 reads SQIVND (reference sequence). The CDR3 consists of 14 residues.

The chain employs TRBV10-2 and TRBJ2-1, with D perhaps TRBD1 (5 bases). Germline V lookup: CDR1 WSHSY, CDR2 SAAADI. The V gene lost 6 bases and the J gene lost 9 bases, with 9 bases spanning the gap. The CDR3 totals 11 residues. The chain's CDR3 is CASSVRGEQFF. Written as DNA, the CDR3 is TGCGCCAGCAGCGTAAGGGGTGAGCAGTTCTTC.

The V gene is TRBV6-5, the J gene TRBJ2-7, with 9 bases identical to TRBD1. The V segment lost 4 bases and the J segment 2 bases; nucleotides outside the gene matches: 9. Germline values: CDR1 MNHEY, CDR2 SVGAGI. The CDR3 is 16 amino acids. The CDR3 spells CASSSFRGQGPYEQYF. Here the CDR3 DNA reads TGTGCCAGCAGTTCCTTCCGGGGACAGGGCCCCTACGAGCAGTACTTC.

This sequence joins TRBV9 and TRBJ2-1, with 9 bases identical to TRBD1. Per germline, CDR1 SGDLS and CDR2 YYNGEE. V was clipped by 0 bases and J by 7 bases; unmatched bases: 5. This CDR3 contains 15 residues. CDR3 amino acids: CASSVGGQGWNEQFF. DNA for the CDR3: TGTGCCAGCAGCGTAGGCGGACAGGGGTGGAATGAGCAGTTCTTC. Combining the CDR3 with reference TRBV9 and TRBJ2-1 gives the whole variable domain DSGVTQTPKHLITATGQRVTLRCSPRSGDLSVYWYQQSLDQGLQFLIQYYNGEERAKGNILERFSAQQFPDLHSELNLSSLELGDSALYFCASSVGGQGWNEQFFGPGTRLTVL.

V and J are TRBV18 and TRBJ2-7, with TRBD2 identical over 8 bases. The CDR3 runs to 16 residues. Trimming took 3 bases from V and 1 from J; bases not matched to a gene: 8. Per the germline V gene, CDR1 is KGHSH and CDR2 is LQKENI. The CDR3, as DNA: TGTGCCAGCTCACCTTCAGGGACTAGGTTATCCTACGAGCAGTACTTC. As protein: CASSPSGTRLSYEQYF.

This rearrangement joins TRBV7-9 to TRBJ2-7; the D is unclear. The CDR3 totals 16 residues. V shed 5 bases and J shed 3 bases, with 20 bases lying between them. Germline CDR1 reads SEHNR; CDR2 reads FQNEAQ (reference sequence). Written as DNA, the CDR3 is TGTGCCAGCAGCCTCGAAAATATTCTAGGGAACTACGAGCAGTACTTC. The encoded protein is CASSLENILGNYEQYF.

The rearrangement links TRBV18 to TRBJ2-7; 7 nucleotides agree with TRBD1. The CDR3 is 16 amino acids. Trimming took 3 bases from V and 2 from J; bases not matched to a gene: 10. Germline loops: CDR1 KGHSH, CDR2 LQKENI. The CDR3 region has the DNA TGTGCCAGCTCACCTACCCCAACAGGGGCCACCTACGAGCAGTACTTC. Translated: CASSPTPTGATYEQYF.

V and J are TRBV5-6 and TRBJ1-2; maybe TRBD1 (5 bases). Between the trimmed V and J ends, which lost 3 bases and 8 bases, there was a span of 20 bases. Germline V lookup: CDR1 SGHDT, CDR2 YYEEEE. CDR3 size: 15 residues. The CDR3 region is CASSSLGTPTGGYTF. In DNA, the CDR3 is TGTGCCAGCAGCTCCTTAGGGACTCCAACGGGGGGCTACACCTTC.

This chain links TRBV5-1 with TRBJ1-2; no reliable D call. CDR3 length: 14 amino acids. CDR1 is SGHRS, CDR2 YFSETQ, per germline. V was shortened by 1 base and J by 5 bases, with 12 bases between the two germline ends. The CDR3 protein is CASSLLDGSYGYTF. DNA for the CDR3: TGCGCCAGCAGCTTGTTGGACGGCAGTTATGGCTACACCTTC.